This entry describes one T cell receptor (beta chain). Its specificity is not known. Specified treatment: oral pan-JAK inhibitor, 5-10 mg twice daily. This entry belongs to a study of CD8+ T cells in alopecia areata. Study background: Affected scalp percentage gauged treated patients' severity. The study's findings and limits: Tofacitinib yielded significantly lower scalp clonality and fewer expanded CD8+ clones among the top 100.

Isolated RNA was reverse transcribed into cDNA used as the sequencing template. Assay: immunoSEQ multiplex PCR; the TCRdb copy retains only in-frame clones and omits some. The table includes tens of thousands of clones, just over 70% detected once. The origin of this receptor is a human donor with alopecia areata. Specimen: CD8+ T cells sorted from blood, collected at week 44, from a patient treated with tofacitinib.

The CDR3 is CAWSVDNREQYF. The CDR3 nucleotides read TGTGCCTGGAGTGTGGATAATCGCGAGCAGTACTTC. The rearrangement uses TRBV30 and TRBJ2-7; D is undetermined. V lost 0 bases to trimming and J lost 6 bases, with 9 bases between them. Germline lookup yields CDR1 GTSNPN and CDR2 SVGIG (reference sequence). CDR3 size: 12 residues.